This passage covers 6 T cell receptor beta chains from one sample sequenced in a study of cytomegalovirus exposure and HLA in healthy donors. The study ran its PCR with 60 Vbeta and 13 Jbeta primers. Clones were sequenced by immunoSEQ multiplex PCR, and TCRdb holds only the in-frame ones, with some missing. The sample includes 100,000 to 150,000 clones, roughly four fifths of them seen just once. Sequenced sample: PBMCs. These receptor sequences come from a woman aged 50 to 60 in good health and CMV-seropositive.

The chain is built from TRBV30 and TRBJ1-3; 7 bases are shared with TRBD1. In germline, CDR1 is GTSNPN, CDR2 SVGIG (reference sequence). The trim removed 3 bases at V and 0 bases at J, leaving 5 bases unmatched. The CDR3 is 15 residues long. CDR3 DNA sequence: TGTGCCTGGAGCAAAAGGGACAGCTCTGGAAACACCATATATTTT. Translated, it gives CAWSKRDSSGNTIYF.

This sequence joins TRBV5-1 and TRBJ2-2, with 10 bases lining up with TRBD1. V trimming: 6 bases; J trimming: 4 bases; junction bases outside the gene matches: 12. The CDR3 loop spans 17 amino acids. Looked up from germline, CDR1 is SGHRS and CDR2 is YFSETQ. CDR3 bases: TGCGCCAGCATTCCGGGACAGGGGTCGTATGGCACCGGGGAGCTGTTTTTT. Amino acid sequence: CASIPGQGSYGTGELFF.

This chain links TRBV5-1 with TRBJ2-2; the match to TRBD2 covers 11 bases. Germline lookup yields CDR1 SGHRS and CDR2 YFSETQ. V shed 4 bases, J shed 10 bases, and the junction held 12 bases outside the gene matches. The CDR3 covers 16 residues. The CDR3 region is CASSGTSGGLFEELFF. CDR3 bases: TGCGCCAGCAGCGGAACTAGCGGGGGCCTCTTTGAGGAGCTGTTTTTT.

As concerns this clone: Other DNA sequences in the same sample also yield this CDR3. The rearrangement links TRBV7-2 to TRBJ2-5; 8 bases map to TRBD2. Germline CDR1 SGHTA, CDR2 FQGNSA. The CDR3 is 16 amino acids. With 1 base clipped from V and 5 bases from J, the junction kept 9 bases outside the gene matches. The CDR3 DNA reads TGTGCCAGCAGCTTAGTGGGGAGCGGGGGTTGGGAGACCCAGTACTTC. Translated, it gives CASSLVGSGGWETQYF.

V and J are TRBV27 and TRBJ2-1; D remains unclear. The CDR3 contains 13 residues. Germline CDR1 is MNHEY and CDR2 is SMNVEV (reference sequence). Between the trimmed V and J ends, which lost 4 bases and 12 bases, there was a span of 16 bases. CDR3: CASSSGSLGGQFF. The CDR3 DNA is TGTGCCAGCAGTTCCGGGTCCCTTGGTGGGCAGTTCTTC.

The DNA for the CDR3 is TGCGCCAGCAGCACGGGACTAGCGGACTACAATGAGCAGTTCTTC. It encodes CASSTGLADYNEQFF. V is TRBV5-1 and J is TRBJ2-1; 11 bases are a match to TRBD2. Per the germline V gene, CDR1 is SGHRS and CDR2 is YFSETQ. V shed 4 bases, J shed 3 bases, and the junction held 3 bases outside the gene matches. The CDR3 length is 15 residues.